A single sample is the source of the 32 T cell receptor beta chains below, sequenced in a study of cytotoxic CD8 clonotypes in ibrutinib-treated CLL. Measured with immunoSEQ multiplex PCR; TCRdb has only the in-frame clones, and not every one. The repertoire consists of 15,000 or so clones, with approximately 82% occurring once and the leading ten covering about a sixth. Sequenced material: PBMCs, taken before ibrutinib treatment. Source of these receptors: a human donor with chronic lymphocytic leukemia.

V is TRBV6-5 and J is TRBJ1-1; TRBD1 matches 12 bases. This CDR3 spans 15 amino acids. CDR1 MNHEY and CDR2 SVGAGI come from the germline V gene. After removal of 4 bases from V and 4 bases from J, the junction contained 4 bases not matched to a gene. CDR3 in amino acids: CASSWDRGPSTEAFF. The CDR3 DNA reads as TGTGCCAGCAGTTGGGACAGGGGGCCGAGCACTGAAGCTTTCTTT.

This chain uses TRBV11-2 with TRBJ1-1; D is unclear. The CDR3 covers 13 residues. Trimming removed 3 bases at V and 2 bases at J, with 7 bases between. CDR1 is SGHAT, CDR2 FQNNGV, per germline. The DNA of the CDR3 is TGTGCCAGCAGCTTCACTGATAACACTGAAGCTTTCTTT. Its protein is CASSFTDNTEAFF.

The chain recombines TRBV6-5 with TRBJ2-5; 7 bases map to TRBD1. V shed 0 bases, J shed 5 bases, and the junction held 3 bases outside the gene matches. Germline CDR1 and CDR2: MNHEY and SVGAGI. The CDR3 spans 14 residues. CDR3 DNA: TGTGCCAGCAGTTACTCACAGGGGTGGGAGACCCAGTACTTC. Residues: CASSYSQGWETQYF.

This chain connects TRBV29-1 to TRBJ2-7; D possibly corresponds to TRBD1 (6 bases). Germline V CDR1 and CDR2: SQVTM, ANQGSEA. V was shortened by 4 bases and J by 2 bases, with 12 bases between the two germline ends. The CDR3 is 13 residues long. CDR3 nucleotides: TGCAGCGTTGGGGGTGAGGGGGCCTACGAGCAGTACTTC. It translates to CSVGGEGAYEQYF.

This chain connects TRBV5-4 to TRBJ1-2; D unresolved. Germline-derived CDR1 and CDR2 are SGHNT and YYREEE (reference sequence). V lost 2 bases to trimming and J lost 6 bases, with 14 bases between them. There are 14 residues in the CDR3. This CDR3 reads CASSLAQVGDGYTF. The CDR3 coding sequence is TGTGCCAGCAGCTTAGCCCAGGTTGGGGATGGCTACACCTTC.

This chain links TRBV5-1 with TRBJ1-1; no clear D gene. Between the trimmed V and J ends, which lost 3 bases and 3 bases, there was a span of 9 bases. Germline CDR1 reads SGHRS; CDR2 reads YFSETQ. The CDR3 length is 13 residues. Here the CDR3 DNA reads TGCGCCAGCAGCTCCATGGGCCACACTGAAGCTTTCTTT. Translating gives CASSSMGHTEAFF.

The genes are TRBV12-5 and TRBJ2-7; weak D call: TRBD2 (6 bases). The ends were cut back, 1 base at V and 7 bases at J, with 8 bases in the middle. This CDR3 spans 12 amino acids. Germline lookup yields CDR1 LGHNT and CDR2 FRNRAP. CDR3 sequence (DNA): TGTGCTAGTGGTTTGGGAGGAGGGGAGCAGTACTTC. Its protein product is CASGLGGGEQYF. Full variable domain (remainder filled in from reference TRBV12-5 and TRBJ2-7): DARVTQTPRHKVTEMGQEVTMRCQPILGHNTVFWYRQTMMQGLELLAYFRNRAPLDDSGMPKDRFSAEMPDATLATLKIQPSEPRDSAVYFCASGLGGGEQYFGPGTRLTVT.

V is TRBV5-1 and J is TRBJ2-1, with TRBD2 matching 10 bases. Germline trimming cut 4 bases from V and 8 bases from J; bases unmatched to any gene: 12. The CDR3 is made up of 16 amino acids. The germline CDR1 and CDR2 sequences are SGHRS and YFSETQ. CDR3 loop: CASSRGAGGPSHEQFF. The CDR3 DNA is TGCGCCAGCAGCCGGGGAGCGGGAGGGCCCTCCCATGAGCAGTTCTTC.

This clone came up a few times. The chain joins TRBV20-1 to TRBJ2-7; D ambiguous. Germline lookup yields CDR1 DFQATT and CDR2 SNEGSKA (reference sequence). The CDR3 has 10 residues. Trimming removed 3 bases from V and 9 bases from J, with 9 bases in between. CDR3 DNA sequence: TGCAGTGCTAGCAGTGTTCGGCAGTACTTC. Its protein product is CSASSVRQYF.

The count of this clone is one. The rearrangement links TRBV6-6 to TRBJ2-1, with 9 bases matching TRBD1. The CDR3 is made up of 16 amino acids. Germline V gives CDR1 MNHNY, CDR2 SVGAGI (reference sequence). V shed 2 bases and J 5 bases; nucleotides not matched to a gene: 7. The CDR3 reads CASSYDRGVTDNEQFF. The CDR3, as DNA: TGTGCCAGCAGTTACGACAGGGGGGTTACAGACAATGAGCAGTTCTTC.

V is TRBV7-2 and J is TRBJ2-1; 7 nucleotides align to TRBD1. The CDR3 spans 13 residues. Germline trimming cut 3 bases from V and 9 bases from J; bases unmatched to any gene: 5. The germline CDR1 and CDR2 sequences are SGHTA and FQGNSA. The CDR3 DNA reads TGTGCCAGCAGCTTGGACAGGAAACGTGAGCAGTTCTTC. Translation: CASSLDRKREQFF.

CDR3 bases: TGTGCCAGCAGCGTAGAGGAAAATCAGCCCCAGCATTTT. This gives the protein CASSVEENQPQHF. The genes are TRBV9 and TRBJ1-5, with D hard to call. Germline CDR1 and CDR2: SGDLS and YYNGEE. The CDR3 length is 13 residues. V shed 0 bases and J shed 4 bases, with 5 bases lying between them. Using reference TRBV9 and TRBJ1-5 for the parts outside the CDR3, the full variable domain is DSGVTQTPKHLITATGQRVTLRCSPRSGDLSVYWYQQSLDQGLQFLIQYYNGEERAKGNILERFSAQQFPDLHSELNLSSLELGDSALYFCASSVEENQPQHFGDGTRLSIL.

V is TRBV28 and J is TRBJ2-7; D uncertain. Germline V gives CDR1 MDHEN, CDR2 SYDVKM. This CDR3 is built from 11 residues. The V end was cut by 6 bases, the J end by 6 bases, with 9 bases between. CDR3 in amino acids: CASSAFVEQYF. CDR3 nucleotides: TGTGCCAGCAGCGCCTTTGTCGAGCAGTACTTC. The variable domain in full, with the rest retrieved from reference TRBV28 and TRBJ2-7, is DVKVTQSSRYLVKRTGEKVFLECVQDMDHENMFWYRQDPGLGLRLIYFSYDVKMKEKGDIPEGYSVSREKKERFSLILESASTNQTSMYLCASSAFVEQYFGPGTRLTVT.

J is TRBJ1-1 and V is TRBV5-1; D not resolved. This CDR3 spans 15 amino acids. V was trimmed by 1 base and J by 1 base, leaving 11 bases between them. CDR1 and CDR2 from the germline V gene are SGHRS and YFSETQ. The CDR3 DNA follows: TGCGCCAGCAGCTTGAATCCCGAGGGGAACACTGAAGCTTTCTTT. Its protein is CASSLNPEGNTEAFF.

The V gene is TRBV11-2, the J gene TRBJ2-5, with a weak D call TRBD2 (5 bases). V was pared by 7 bases and J by 4 bases, with 16 bases between. CDR1 is SGHAT and CDR2 is FQNNGV in the germline V gene. CDR3 length: 14 amino acids. The CDR3 nucleotides are TGTGCCAGCACCCCCATGTGGAGCGGAGAGACCCAGTACTTC. Translation: CASTPMWSGETQYF.

The chain has TRBV18 and TRBJ2-1; D might be TRBD1 or TRBD2, each matching 6 bases. CDR1 KGHSH and CDR2 LQKENI come from the germline V gene. V was pared by 2 bases and J by 2 bases, with 13 bases between. The CDR3 sequence is 16 residues long. DNA of the CDR3: TGTGCCAGCTCACCAAGGGGGAGGTCGACCTACAATGAGCAGTTCTTC. Protein product: CASSPRGRSTYNEQFF. Based on the CDR3 plus reference TRBV18 and TRBJ2-1, the full variable domain is NAGVMQNPRHLVRRRGQEARLRCSPMKGHSHVYWYRQLPEEGLKFMVYLQKENIIDESGMPKERFSAEFPKEGPSILRIQQVVRGDSAAYFCASSPRGRSTYNEQFFGPGTRLTVL.

The chain has TRBV27 and TRBJ2-1, with 9 bases lining up with TRBD2. CDR3 size: 15 residues. J was trimmed by 8 bases and V by 2 bases; bases with no gene match: 7. The V gene's germline CDR1 is MNHEY and CDR2 SMNVEV (reference sequence). CDR3 in amino acids: CASSLIAGEAYEQFF. The CDR3 DNA reads TGTGCCAGCAGTTTAATAGCGGGAGAAGCGTATGAGCAGTTCTTC.

The chain uses TRBV2 and TRBJ2-1; TRBD2 matches 11 bases. The CDR3 loop spans 13 amino acids. Per the germline V gene, CDR1 is SNHLY and CDR2 is FYNNEI. V dropped 11 bases and J dropped 3; count of bases not matched to a gene: 3. CDR3 in amino acids: CAGGTSGYNEQFF. For the CDR3, the DNA is TGTGCCGGAGGGACTAGCGGCTACAATGAGCAGTTCTTC.

The chain has TRBV5-6 and TRBJ2-7; 7 bases align to TRBD1. The CDR3 has 14 residues. V dropped 2 bases and J dropped 3; count of bases not matched to a gene: 5. Germline CDR1 SGHDT, CDR2 YYEEEE. The CDR3 nucleotides read TGTGCCAGCAGCTTAGGGGGCGACTTCTACGAGCAGTACTTC. Protein sequence: CASSLGGDFYEQYF.

This clone was seen more than once but under ten times. The chain is built from TRBV21-1 and TRBJ1-5. TRBV21-1 is termed a pseudogene. CDR3 length: 16 residues. The CDR3 DNA reads as TGTGCCAGTTCACCGGGCCCGGGAGGAAGCAATCAGCCCCAGCATTTT. As protein: CASSPGPGGSNQPQHF.

The J gene is TRBJ2-5, the V gene TRBV28; the D is unclear. The V and J ends lost 2 bases and 5 bases respectively, with 12 bases between them. The CDR3 runs to 14 residues. The germline CDR1 and CDR2 sequences are MDHEN and SYDVKM. Here the CDR3 reads CASSLGVPSETQYF. CDR3 in DNA: TGTGCCAGCAGTTTAGGGGTCCCTTCCGAGACCCAGTACTTC. Drawing the rest from reference TRBV28 and TRBJ2-5, the complete variable domain is DVKVTQSSRYLVKRTGEKVFLECVQDMDHENMFWYRQDPGLGLRLIYFSYDVKMKEKGDIPEGYSVSREKKERFSLILESASTNQTSMYLCASSLGVPSETQYFGPGTRLLVL.

The rearrangement links TRBV27 to TRBJ1-2; unclear D gene. This CDR3 is 14 amino acids long. V lost 5 bases and J lost 0, with 10 bases in between. CDR1 and CDR2 (germline): MNHEY, SMNVEV (reference sequence). The CDR3 protein is CASSASSSNYGYTF. The CDR3 DNA follows: TGTGCCAGCAGTGCCTCTTCTTCTAACTATGGCTACACCTTC.

The gene calls are TRBV15 and TRBJ1-5; D ambiguous. The CDR3 sequence is 12 residues long. Germline V CDR1 and CDR2: LNHNV, YYDKDF (reference sequence). The germline V and J ends were trimmed by 2 bases and 7 bases, with 6 bases remaining between them. The CDR3 DNA follows: TGTGCCACCAGCAGACCTTCACAGCCCCAGCATTTT. Its protein product is CATSRPSQPQHF.

This chain connects TRBV21-1 to TRBJ2-6; the D segment call TRBD2 is taken from the table without a DNA check. TRBV21-1 is a known pseudogene. CDR3 length: 18 residues. The CDR3: CASSKYQGLRFGANVLTF. DNA for the CDR3: TGTGCCAGCAGCAAATATCAGGGACTGAGGTTTGGGGCCAACGTCCTGACTTTC.

This clone was counted once. This chain joins TRBV5-8 and TRBJ2-5; TRBD1 is a possible D gene (6 bases). This CDR3 contains 16 residues. Germline V CDR1 and CDR2: SGHTS, YDEGEE. V was cut by 0 bases and J by 3 bases, with 15 bases left in between. This CDR3 is CASSLDRDRFEETQYF. The CDR3 DNA follows: TGTGCCAGCAGCTTGGACAGGGACCGTTTTGAAGAGACCCAGTACTTC.

The rearrangement uses TRBV6-5 and TRBJ2-1; D possibly matches TRBD1 or TRBD2 (5 bases each). From germline, CDR1 is MNHEY and CDR2 SVGAGI. V was trimmed by 5 bases and J by 5 bases, leaving 13 bases between them. The CDR3 totals 14 residues. CDR3: CASSPVGGDNEQFF. In nucleotides, the CDR3 is TGTGCCAGCAGTCCCGTTGGGGGAGACAATGAGCAGTTCTTC.

The rearrangement uses TRBV9 and TRBJ1-2; TRBD1 matches at 7 bases. Germline values: CDR1 SGDLS, CDR2 YYNGEE. CDR3 length equals 14 residues. The V and J ends lost 4 bases and 7 bases, in that order; junction bases with no gene match: 10. CDR3 in amino acids: CASSPQTGVIGYTF. CDR3 coding DNA: TGTGCCAGCAGCCCTCAAACAGGGGTGATTGGCTACACCTTC. Combining the CDR3 with reference TRBV9 and TRBJ1-2 gives the whole variable domain DSGVTQTPKHLITATGQRVTLRCSPRSGDLSVYWYQQSLDQGLQFLIQYYNGEERAKGNILERFSAQQFPDLHSELNLSSLELGDSALYFCASSPQTGVIGYTFGSGTRLTVV.

J is TRBJ2-7 and V is TRBV5-1; 8 nucleotides align to TRBD1. Germline V gene data show CDR1 as SGHRS and CDR2 as YFSETQ. The CDR3 spans 14 residues. V lost 0 bases to trimming and J lost 6 bases; unmatched junction nucleotides: 5. This CDR3 reads CASSLGTGKSEQYF. In nucleotides, the CDR3 is TGCGCCAGCAGCTTGGGGACAGGGAAGTCCGAGCAGTACTTC.

The chain links TRBV4-3 to TRBJ2-7; D is perhaps TRBD1 (5 bases). Deletions cut 1 base from V and 0 bases from J, with 10 bases between. The germline gives CDR1 LGHNA, CDR2 YSLEER. The CDR3 runs 15 residues. CDR3 amino acids: CASSQAQGSSYEQYF. The CDR3 DNA sequence: TGCGCCAGCAGCCAAGCTCAGGGCAGCTCCTACGAGCAGTACTTC.

The chain carries TRBV9 and TRBJ2-3; D might be TRBD2 (5 bases). Germline lookup yields CDR1 SGDLS and CDR2 YYNGEE. This CDR3 contains 14 residues. The V end was cut by 4 bases, the J end by 0 bases, with 9 bases between. As DNA, the CDR3 is TGTGCCAGCAGCCGGACTTCCAGCACAGATACGCAGTATTTT. This encodes CASSRTSSTDTQYF.

The CDR3 DNA sequence: TGTGCCAGCACGGAGGGAGGACCCACAGATACGCAGTATTTT. It specifies CASTEGGPTDTQYF. This chain joins TRBV2 and TRBJ2-3; D may be TRBD2 (6 bases). CDR3 length equals 14 residues. Trimming took 7 bases from V and 2 from J, leaving 13 bases between them. The germline gives CDR1 SNHLY, CDR2 FYNNEI.

CDR3 protein: CASSPGLQDTQYF. Here the CDR3 DNA reads TGTGCCAGCAGTCCAGGACTCCAGGATACGCAGTATTTT. This chain joins TRBV14 and TRBJ2-3; D is perhaps TRBD2 (5 bases). The V gene lost 6 bases and the J gene lost 6 bases, with 13 bases spanning the gap. Germline CDR1 is SGHDN and CDR2 is FVKESK. The CDR3 covers 13 residues.